The 9 T cell receptor beta chains in this list originate from one sample, sequenced in a study of blood T cell repertoires in COVID-19. Clones were sequenced by immunoSEQ multiplex PCR, and TCRdb holds only the in-frame ones, with some missing. The data hold approximately 220,000 clones, with around 85% observed a single time. Sequencing was performed on PBMCs or T cells enriched from blood (not recorded which). These receptor sequences come from a middle-aged woman with acute COVID-19.

The V gene is TRBV4-3, the J gene TRBJ1-2; the D is unclear. Germline CDR1 is LGHNA and CDR2 is YSLEER. The CDR3 contains 13 residues. The ends were cut back, 0 bases at V and 8 bases at J, with 10 bases in the middle. The CDR3 sequence is CASSQDLSSGYTF. The CDR3 region has the DNA TGCGCCAGCAGCCAAGATCTCAGTTCCGGCTACACCTTC.

J is TRBJ1-2 and V is TRBV28, with 8 bases identical to TRBD1. J lost 4 bases, V lost 7 bases, and 8 bases had no gene match. CDR3 length equals 14 residues. Germline values: CDR1 MDHEN, CDR2 SYDVKM. CDR3 DNA: TGTGCCAGCAACGCCGCAGGGGGCGTCTATGGCTACACCTTC. As protein: CASNAAGGVYGYTF.

The chain employs TRBV6-4 and TRBJ1-1, with D possibly TRBD1 on 5 matching bases. This CDR3 comprises 16 residues. The V end was cut by 3 bases, the J end by 0 bases, with 14 bases between. Germline loops: CDR1 MRHNA, CDR2 SNTAGT. CDR3 residues: CASSEARRGLNTEAFF. DNA for the CDR3: TGTGCCAGCAGTGAGGCCCGTAGGGGTCTGAACACTGAAGCTTTCTTT.

The J gene is TRBJ2-6, the V gene TRBV13; D is possibly TRBD2 (7 bases). Trimming stripped 3 bases from V and 2 bases from J, with 8 bases between. The CDR3 covers 15 residues. The germline V gene encodes CDR1 PRHDT and CDR2 FYEKMQ (reference sequence). In DNA, the CDR3 is TGTGCCAGCAGCTTGGGGGGGCCTGGGGCCAACGTCCTGACTTTC. Its protein is CASSLGGPGANVLTF.

The chain employs TRBV11-1 and TRBJ2-5, with 7 nucleotides matching TRBD2. V lost 3 bases and J lost 4; bases outside the gene matches: 2. The CDR3 sequence is 13 residues long. CDR1 and CDR2 (germline): SGHAT, FQDESV (reference sequence). CDR3 coding DNA: TGTGCCAGCAGCTTGGGGGGGAGAGAGACCCAGTACTTC. Its protein product is CASSLGGRETQYF.

The rearrangement links TRBV24-1 to TRBJ2-1; D remains unclear. The CDR3 extends over 16 amino acids. V was trimmed by 4 bases and J by 6 bases, leaving 18 bases between them. Looked up from germline, CDR1 is KGHDR and CDR2 is SFDVKD. The CDR3 region is CATSDASVFGRNEQFF. CDR3 bases: TGTGCCACCAGTGACGCATCGGTCTTTGGGCGCAATGAGCAGTTCTTC.

This sequence joins TRBV15 and TRBJ1-4; tentatively, D is TRBD1 (6 bases). In germline, CDR1 is LNHNV, CDR2 YYDKDF (reference sequence). The germline V and J ends were trimmed by 0 bases and 7 bases, with 9 bases remaining between them. This CDR3 is built from 14 residues. The CDR3 region has the DNA TGTGCCACCAGCAGAGATAGGGGGAGTGAAAAACTGTTTTTT. Translating it yields CATSRDRGSEKLFF.

The genes are TRBV19 and TRBJ2-5, with 10 bases aligning to TRBD1. Trimming cost V 7 bases and J 4 bases; bases outside gene matches: 9. This CDR3 region has 15 residues. CDR1 is LNHDA and CDR2 is SQIVND in the germline V gene (reference sequence). The CDR3, as DNA: TGTGCCAGTACCACGGGACAGGGGAACAGAGAGACCCAGTACTTC. It encodes CASTTGQGNRETQYF.

This clone was picked up one time. The chain carries TRBV9 and TRBJ2-1, with TRBD2 matching over 10 bases. The CDR3 is 17 residues long. V lost 3 bases, J lost 5 bases, and 11 bases stayed unmatched. Per the germline V gene, CDR1 is SGDLS and CDR2 is YYNGEE. This chain's CDR3 is CASSAEGSGGADNEQFF. The CDR3 DNA follows: TGTGCCAGCAGCGCCGAGGGGAGCGGGGGGGCTGACAATGAGCAGTTCTTC.